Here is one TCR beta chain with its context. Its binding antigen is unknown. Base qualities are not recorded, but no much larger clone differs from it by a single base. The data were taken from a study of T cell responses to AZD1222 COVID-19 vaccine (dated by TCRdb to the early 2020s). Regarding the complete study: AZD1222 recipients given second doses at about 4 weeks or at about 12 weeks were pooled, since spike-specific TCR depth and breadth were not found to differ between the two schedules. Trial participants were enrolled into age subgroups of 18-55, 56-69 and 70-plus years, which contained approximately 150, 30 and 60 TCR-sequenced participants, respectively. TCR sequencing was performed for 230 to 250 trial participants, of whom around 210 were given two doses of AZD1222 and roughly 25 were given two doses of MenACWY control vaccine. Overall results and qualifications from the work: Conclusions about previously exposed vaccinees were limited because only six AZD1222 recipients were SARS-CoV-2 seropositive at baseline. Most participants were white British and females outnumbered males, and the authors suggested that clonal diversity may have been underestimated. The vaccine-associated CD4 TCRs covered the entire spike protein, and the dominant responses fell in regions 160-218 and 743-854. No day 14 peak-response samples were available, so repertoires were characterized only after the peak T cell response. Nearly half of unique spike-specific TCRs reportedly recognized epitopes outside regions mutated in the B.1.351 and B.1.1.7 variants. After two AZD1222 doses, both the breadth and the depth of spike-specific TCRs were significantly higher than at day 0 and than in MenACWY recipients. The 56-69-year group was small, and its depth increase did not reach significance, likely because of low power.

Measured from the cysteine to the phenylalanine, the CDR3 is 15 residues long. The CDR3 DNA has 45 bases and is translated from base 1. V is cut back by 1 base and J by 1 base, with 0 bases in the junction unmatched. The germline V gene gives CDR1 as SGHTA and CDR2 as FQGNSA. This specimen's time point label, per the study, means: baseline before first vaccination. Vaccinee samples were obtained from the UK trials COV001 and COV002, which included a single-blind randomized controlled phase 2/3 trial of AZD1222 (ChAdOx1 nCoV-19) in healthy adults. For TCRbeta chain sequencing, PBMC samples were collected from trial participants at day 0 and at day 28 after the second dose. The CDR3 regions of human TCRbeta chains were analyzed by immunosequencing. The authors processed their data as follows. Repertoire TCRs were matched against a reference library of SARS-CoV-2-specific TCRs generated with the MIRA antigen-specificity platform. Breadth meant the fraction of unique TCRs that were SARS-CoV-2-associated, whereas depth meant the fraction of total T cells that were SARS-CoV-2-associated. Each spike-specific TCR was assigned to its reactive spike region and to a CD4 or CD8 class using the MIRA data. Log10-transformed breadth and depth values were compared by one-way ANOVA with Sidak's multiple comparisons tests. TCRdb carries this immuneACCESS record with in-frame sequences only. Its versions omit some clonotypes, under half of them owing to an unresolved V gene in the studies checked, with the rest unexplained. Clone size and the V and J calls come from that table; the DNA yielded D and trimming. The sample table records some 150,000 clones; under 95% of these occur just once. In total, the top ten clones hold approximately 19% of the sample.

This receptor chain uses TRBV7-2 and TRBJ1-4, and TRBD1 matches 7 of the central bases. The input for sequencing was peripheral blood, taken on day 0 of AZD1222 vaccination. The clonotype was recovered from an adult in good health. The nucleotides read TGTGCCAGCAGCTTAGACAGGGGAACTAATGAAAAACTGTTTTTT. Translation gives CASSLDRGTNEKLFF.